This TCR beta chain was sequenced in a study of T-cell memory formation after mild COVID-19. Study-wide context: TCR clusters mostly belonged to single donors.

There are a few counts of this clonotype. CDR1 SGHRS and CDR2 YFSETQ come from the germline V gene. The CDR3 sequence is 14 residues long. Trimming cost V 0 bases and J 2 bases, with 8 bases left between them. Using its own MiXCR run on the 5' RACE reads, TCRdb lists one record per CDR3 protein. The repertoire consists of a few hundred thousand distinct CDR3 sequences, with 20% to 25% occurring once and the leading ten covering roughly a fifth. This TCR came from a man between 18 and 29 years old who had mild COVID-19 (a few samples of this study predate the infection). Cell type and time point are not known. Sequencing was performed on PBMCs or a T cell subset sorted from them (not recorded which). The V call is TRBV5-1, the J call TRBJ1-2; D remains ambiguous. The DNA for the CDR3 is TGCGCCAGCAGCTTGGGTATCCTGAACTATGGCTACACCTTC. Protein: CASSLGILNYGYTF.